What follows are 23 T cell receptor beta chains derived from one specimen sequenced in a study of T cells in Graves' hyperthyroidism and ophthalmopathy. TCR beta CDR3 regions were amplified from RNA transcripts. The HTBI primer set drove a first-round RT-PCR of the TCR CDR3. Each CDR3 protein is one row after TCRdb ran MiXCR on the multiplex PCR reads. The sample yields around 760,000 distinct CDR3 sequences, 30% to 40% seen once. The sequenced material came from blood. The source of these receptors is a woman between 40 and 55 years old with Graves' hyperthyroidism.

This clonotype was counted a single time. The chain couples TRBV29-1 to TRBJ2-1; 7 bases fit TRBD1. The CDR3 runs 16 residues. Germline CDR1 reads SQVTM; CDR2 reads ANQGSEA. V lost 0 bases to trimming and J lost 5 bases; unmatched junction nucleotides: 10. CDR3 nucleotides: TGCAGCGTTGAAGATATCGGCAGGGGGATAAACAATGAGCAGTTCTTC. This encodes CSVEDIGRGINNEQFF.

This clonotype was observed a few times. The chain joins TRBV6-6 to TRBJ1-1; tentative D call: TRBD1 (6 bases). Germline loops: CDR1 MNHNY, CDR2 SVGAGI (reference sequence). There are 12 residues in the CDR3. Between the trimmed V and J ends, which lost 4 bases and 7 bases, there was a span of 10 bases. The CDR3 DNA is TGTGCCAGCAGTTTACAGGGCCTTGAAGCTTTCTTT. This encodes CASSLQGLEAFF.

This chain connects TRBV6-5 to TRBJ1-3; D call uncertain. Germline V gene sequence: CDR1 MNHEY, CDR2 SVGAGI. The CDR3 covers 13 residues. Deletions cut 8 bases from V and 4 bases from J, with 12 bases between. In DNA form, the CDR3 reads TGTGCCAGCGGTCCCGGACTAGGAAACACCATATATTTT. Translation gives CASGPGLGNTIYF.

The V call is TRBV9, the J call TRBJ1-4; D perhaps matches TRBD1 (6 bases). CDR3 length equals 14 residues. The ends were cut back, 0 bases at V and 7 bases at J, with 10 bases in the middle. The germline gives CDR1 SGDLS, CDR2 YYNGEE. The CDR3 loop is CASSVGGAGEKLFF. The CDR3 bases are TGTGCCAGCAGCGTAGGGGGGGCGGGTGAAAAACTGTTTTTT. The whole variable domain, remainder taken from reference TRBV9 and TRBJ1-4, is DSGVTQTPKHLITATGQRVTLRCSPRSGDLSVYWYQQSLDQGLQFLIQYYNGEERAKGNILERFSAQQFPDLHSELNLSSLELGDSALYFCASSVGGAGEKLFFGSGTQLSVL.

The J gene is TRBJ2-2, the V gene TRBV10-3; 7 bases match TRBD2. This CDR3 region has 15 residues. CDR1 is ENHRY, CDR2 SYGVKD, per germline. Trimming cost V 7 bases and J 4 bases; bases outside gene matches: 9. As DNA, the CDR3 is TGTGCCATCACCCGTGGAGAGCGGGGCACCGGGGAGCTGTTTTTT. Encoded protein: CAITRGERGTGELFF.

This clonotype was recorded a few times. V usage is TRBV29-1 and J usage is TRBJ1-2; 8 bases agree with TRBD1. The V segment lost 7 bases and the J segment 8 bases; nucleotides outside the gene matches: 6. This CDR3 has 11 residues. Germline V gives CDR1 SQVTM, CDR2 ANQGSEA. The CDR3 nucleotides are TGCAGCGGTCAGGGGGCGGGGGGCTACACCTTC. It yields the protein CSGQGAGGYTF.

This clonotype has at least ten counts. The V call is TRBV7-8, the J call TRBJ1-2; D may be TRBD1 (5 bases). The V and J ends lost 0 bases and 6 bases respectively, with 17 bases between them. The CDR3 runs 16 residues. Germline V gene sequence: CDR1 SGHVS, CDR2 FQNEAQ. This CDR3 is CASSLARGGRQDGYTF. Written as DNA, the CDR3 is TGTGCCAGCAGCTTAGCGCGGGGGGGTCGGCAAGATGGCTACACCTTC. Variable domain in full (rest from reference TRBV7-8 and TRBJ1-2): GAGVSQSPRYKVAKRGQDVALRCDPISGHVSLFWYQQALGQGPEFLTYFQNEAQLDKSGLPSDRFFAERPEGSVSTLKIQRTQQEDSAVYLCASSLARGGRQDGYTFGSGTRLTVV.

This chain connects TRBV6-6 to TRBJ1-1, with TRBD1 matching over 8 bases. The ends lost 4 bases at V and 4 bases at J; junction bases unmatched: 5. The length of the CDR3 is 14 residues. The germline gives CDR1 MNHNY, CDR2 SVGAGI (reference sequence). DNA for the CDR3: TGTGCCAGCAGTTTACAGGGGGACTCCACTGAAGCTTTCTTT. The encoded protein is CASSLQGDSTEAFF.

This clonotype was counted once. The CDR3 nucleotides read TGTGCCAGCAGTTTTGCACTTAGGGGACCCTACTACACCTTC. Translation gives CASSFALRGPYYTF. This chain joins TRBV12-3 or TRBV12-4 and TRBJ1-2, with D possibly TRBD1 on 5 matching bases. CDR3 length equals 14 residues. The ends were cut back, 3 bases at V and 10 bases at J, with 18 bases in the middle.

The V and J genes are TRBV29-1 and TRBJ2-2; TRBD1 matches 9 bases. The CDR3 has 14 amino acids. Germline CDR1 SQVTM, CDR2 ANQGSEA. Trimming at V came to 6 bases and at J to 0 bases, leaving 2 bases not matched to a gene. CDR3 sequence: CSVRDRANTGELFF. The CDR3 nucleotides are TGCAGCGTCAGGGACAGGGCGAACACCGGGGAGCTGTTTTTT.

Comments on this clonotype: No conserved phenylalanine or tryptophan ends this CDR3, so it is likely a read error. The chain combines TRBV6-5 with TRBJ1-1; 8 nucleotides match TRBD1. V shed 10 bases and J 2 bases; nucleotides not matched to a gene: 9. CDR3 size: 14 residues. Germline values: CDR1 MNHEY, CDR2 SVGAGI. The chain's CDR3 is CATTTRGHNTEAFL. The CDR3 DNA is TGTGCCACTACTACCAGGGGGCACAACACTGAAGCTTTCCTT.

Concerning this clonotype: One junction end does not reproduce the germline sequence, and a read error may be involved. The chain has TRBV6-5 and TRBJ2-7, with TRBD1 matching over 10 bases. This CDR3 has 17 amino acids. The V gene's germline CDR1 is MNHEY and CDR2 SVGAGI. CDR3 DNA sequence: TGTGCCATCAGTGAGAAAGTGGACAGGGGGATTTCCTACGAGCAGTACTTC. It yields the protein CAISEKVDRGISYEQYF.

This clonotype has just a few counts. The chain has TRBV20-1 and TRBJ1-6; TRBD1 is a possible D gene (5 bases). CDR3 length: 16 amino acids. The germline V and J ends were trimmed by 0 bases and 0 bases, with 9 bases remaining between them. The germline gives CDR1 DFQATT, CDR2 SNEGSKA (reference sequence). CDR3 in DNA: TGCAGTGCTAGAGATCTGGGGGACTCCTATAATTCACCCCTCCACTTT. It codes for CSARDLGDSYNSPLHF.

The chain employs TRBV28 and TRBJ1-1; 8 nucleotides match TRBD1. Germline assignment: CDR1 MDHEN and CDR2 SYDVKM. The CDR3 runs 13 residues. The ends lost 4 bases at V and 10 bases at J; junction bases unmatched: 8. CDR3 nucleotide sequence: TGTGCCAGCAGTTATCCAAGGACAGGGAGAGCTTTCTTT. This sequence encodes CASSYPRTGRAFF.

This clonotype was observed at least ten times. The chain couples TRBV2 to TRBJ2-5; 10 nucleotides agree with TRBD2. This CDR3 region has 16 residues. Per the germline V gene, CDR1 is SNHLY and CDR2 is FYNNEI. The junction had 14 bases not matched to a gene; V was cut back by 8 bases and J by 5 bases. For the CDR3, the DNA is TGTGCCAGCGAATCTAGCGGGGGCCCATCGGGGGAGACCCAGTACTTC. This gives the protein CASESSGGPSGETQYF.

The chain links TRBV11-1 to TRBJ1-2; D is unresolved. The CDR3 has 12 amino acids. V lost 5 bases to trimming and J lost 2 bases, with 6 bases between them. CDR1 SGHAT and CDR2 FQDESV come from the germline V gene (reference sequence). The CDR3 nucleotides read TGTGCCAGCAGCAAGGAAAACTATGGCTACACCTTC. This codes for CASSKENYGYTF. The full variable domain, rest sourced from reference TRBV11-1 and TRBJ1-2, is EAEVAQSPRYKITEKSQAVAFWCDPISGHATLYWYRQILGQGPELLVQFQDESVVDDSQLPKDRFSAERLKGVDSTLKIQPAELGDSAMYLCASSKENYGYTFGSGTRLTVV.

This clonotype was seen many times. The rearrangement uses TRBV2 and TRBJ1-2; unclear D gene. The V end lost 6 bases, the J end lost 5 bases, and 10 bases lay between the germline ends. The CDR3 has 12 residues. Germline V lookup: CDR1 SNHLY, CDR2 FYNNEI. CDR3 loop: CASSDYRYGYTF. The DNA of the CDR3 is TGTGCCAGCAGCGACTATCGATATGGCTACACCTTC.

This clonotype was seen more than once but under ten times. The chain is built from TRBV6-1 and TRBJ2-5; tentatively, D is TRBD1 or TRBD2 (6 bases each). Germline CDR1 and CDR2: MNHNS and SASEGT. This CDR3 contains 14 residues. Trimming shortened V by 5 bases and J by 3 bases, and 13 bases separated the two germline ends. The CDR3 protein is CASSYSGAEETQYF. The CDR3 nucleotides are TGTGCCAGCAGTTATTCGGGGGCTGAAGAGACCCAGTACTTC.

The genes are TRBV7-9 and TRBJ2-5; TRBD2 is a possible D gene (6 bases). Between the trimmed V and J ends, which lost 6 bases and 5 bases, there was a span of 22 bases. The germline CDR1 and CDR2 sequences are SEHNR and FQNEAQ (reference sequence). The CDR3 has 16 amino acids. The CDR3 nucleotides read TGTGCCAGCAGTCCTCTTCACGCGGGACCCCGGGAGACCCAGTACTTC. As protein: CASSPLHAGPRETQYF.

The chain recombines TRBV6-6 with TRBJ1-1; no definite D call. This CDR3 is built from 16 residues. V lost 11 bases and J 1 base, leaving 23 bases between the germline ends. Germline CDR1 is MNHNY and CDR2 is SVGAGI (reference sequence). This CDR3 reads CAVHSGTAGKNTEAFF. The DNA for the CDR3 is TGTGCCGTACATTCAGGAACGGCGGGGAAGAACACTGAAGCTTTCTTT.

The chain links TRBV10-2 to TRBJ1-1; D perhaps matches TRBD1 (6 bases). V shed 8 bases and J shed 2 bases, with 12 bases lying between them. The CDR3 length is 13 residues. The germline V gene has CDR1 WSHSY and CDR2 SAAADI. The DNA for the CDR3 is TGCGCCAGCCAGGACAGTGACAACACTGAAGCTTTCTTT. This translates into CASQDSDNTEAFF.

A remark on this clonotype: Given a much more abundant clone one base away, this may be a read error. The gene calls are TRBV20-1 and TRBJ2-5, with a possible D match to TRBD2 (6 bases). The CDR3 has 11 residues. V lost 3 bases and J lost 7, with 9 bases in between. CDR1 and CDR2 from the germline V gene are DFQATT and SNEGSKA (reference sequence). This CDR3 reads CSASGSGTQYF. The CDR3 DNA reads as TGCAGTGCTAGCGGGAGCGGGACCCAGTACTTC.

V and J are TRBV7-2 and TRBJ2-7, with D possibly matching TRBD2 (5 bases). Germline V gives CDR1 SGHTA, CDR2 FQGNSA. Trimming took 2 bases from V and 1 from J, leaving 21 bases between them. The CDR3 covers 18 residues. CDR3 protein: CASSLFRTQARGSYEQYF. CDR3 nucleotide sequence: TGTGCCAGCAGCTTATTCCGTACCCAGGCTCGAGGGTCCTACGAGCAGTACTTC.